The entry below describes one TCR beta chain. In this sample, this clone turned up once. Its antigen is currently not known. Base qualities were left out, and no much larger clone turns up one base away. The CDR3 measures 13 amino acids from cysteine to phenylalanine. Only CDR3 DNA remains: 39 bases, in frame from the first base. V sheds 2 bases and J sheds 5 bases, leaving 7 bases between their ends. CDR1 SGHNT and CDR2 YENEEA were looked up in the germline V gene. What the time point label conveys for this sample: baseline before first vaccination. Samples from vaccinated people were obtained from the UK trials COV001 and COV002, which included a single-blind randomized controlled phase 2/3 trial of AZD1222 (ChAdOx1 nCoV-19) in healthy adults. Trial participant PBMC samples were collected at day 0 and day 28 after the second dose for TCRbeta chain sequencing. This sample stems from a study of T cell responses to AZD1222 COVID-19 vaccine (dated by TCRdb to about 2021). Concerning the study at large: AZD1222 recipients with second doses at about 4 weeks or about 12 weeks were pooled, because spike-specific TCR depth and breadth did not differ between schedules. Trial participants were enrolled by age into subgroups of 18-55, 56-69 and 70-plus years, and about 150, 27 and 61 TCR-sequenced participants, respectively, were included in these subgroups. A total of under 250 trial participants underwent TCR sequencing, of whom nearly 210 had received two doses of AZD1222 and approximately 26 had received two doses of the MenACWY control vaccine. General findings and caveats noted by the study authors: The whole spike protein was spanned by vaccine-associated CD4 TCRs, and dominant responses were seen in regions 160-218 and 743-854. Participants were mostly white British, with more females than males. The authors suggested clonal diversity may have been underestimated. After two AZD1222 doses, both the breadth and the depth of spike-specific TCRs were significantly higher than at day 0 and than in MenACWY recipients. Epitopes outside the regions mutated in the B.1.351 and B.1.1.7 variants were reportedly recognized by nearly half of the unique spike-specific TCRs. In the small 56-69-year group, the increase in depth fell short of significance, most likely because of low power. Only a handful of AZD1222 recipients were SARS-CoV-2 seropositive at baseline, limiting conclusions about previously exposed vaccinees. Because no day 14 peak-response samples were available, repertoires were characterized only after the peak T cell response.

The CDR3 regions of human TCRbeta chains were analyzed by immunosequencing. As for how the authors treated the data: Repertoire TCRs were checked for matches against a reference library of SARS-CoV-2-specific TCRs that had been generated using the MIRA antigen-specificity platform. Breadth was defined as the fraction of unique TCRs that were SARS-CoV-2-associated. Depth was defined as the fraction of total T cells that were SARS-CoV-2-associated. Each spike-specific TCR was assigned to its reactive spike region and to a CD4 or CD8 class using the MIRA data. Log10-transformed breadth and depth values were compared by one-way ANOVA with Sidak's multiple comparisons tests. In its TCRdb copy, this immuneACCESS table keeps in-frame sequences only and misses some clones. Where compared with another copy, unresolved V genes explain less than half of these, and the others have no known cause. D and trimming come from the DNA, and the V and J calls and clone size come from that table. The sample has 45,000 to 60,000 clones on record, about 86% of them singletons. 15% to 20% of the sample rests with the top ten.

The chain is encoded by TRBV11-3 joined to TRBJ2-1, with no confident D gene call. This TCR was sampled from an adult in good health. Specimen: peripheral blood, collected on day 0 of AZD1222 vaccination. The DNA sequence reads TGTGCCAGCAGCTTAATGGTGAACAATGAGCAGTTCTTC. Its protein product is CASSLMVNNEQFF. The entire variable domain, with the stretches around the CDR3 drawn from the reference TRBV11-3 and TRBJ2-1 proteins, is EAGVVQSPRYKIIEKKQPVAFWCNPISGHNTLYWYLQNLGQGPELLIRYENEEAVDDSQLPKDRFSAERLKGVDSTLKIQPAELGDSAVYLCASSLMVNNEQFFGPGTRLTVL.